The 19 T cell receptor beta chains given below trace back to one sample, sequenced in a study of long-term antiretroviral therapy in people with HIV. At survey level, the immunoSEQ assay was run in its v3.0 version. Clones were read by immunoSEQ multiplex PCR, and TCRdb kept only the in-frame ones, dropping some. The sample lists approximately 20,000 clones, roughly 79% occurring once. This sample comprised unsorted PBMCs, obtained 2.2 years after starting antiretroviral therapy. The receptors here all came from a man between 50 and 59 years old with HIV.

This clone occurred once. V usage is TRBV5-1 and J usage is TRBJ2-2; tentatively, D is TRBD2 (5 bases). The CDR3 has 12 amino acids. V lost 3 bases to trimming and J lost 13 bases, with 13 bases between them. Germline V gene lookup returns CDR1 SGHRS and CDR2 YFSETQ. CDR3 residues: CASSSGLDGLFF. As DNA, the CDR3 is TGCGCCAGCAGCTCAGGACTCGACGGGCTGTTTTTT.

The chain carries TRBV7-2 and TRBJ2-7; possibly TRBD1 for D (5 bases). V was pared by 2 bases and J by 0 bases, with 20 bases between. Germline loops: CDR1 SGHTA, CDR2 FQGNSA. The CDR3 covers 18 residues. CDR3 coding DNA: TGTGCCAGCAGCTTACGTATTGTTTTGCAGGGAAGCTCCTACGAGCAGTACTTC. As protein: CASSLRIVLQGSSYEQYF.

The chain joins TRBV28 to TRBJ2-1; weak D call: TRBD2 (5 bases). The CDR3 loop spans 13 amino acids. The germline V and J ends were trimmed by 8 bases and 8 bases, with 16 bases remaining between them. Looked up from germline, CDR1 is MDHEN and CDR2 is SYDVKM. CDR3 protein: CASFGDRLDEQFF. CDR3 coding DNA: TGTGCCAGCTTCGGGGATAGATTAGATGAGCAGTTCTTC. The complete variable domain, with remaining parts taken from reference TRBV28 and TRBJ2-1, reads DVKVTQSSRYLVKRTGEKVFLECVQDMDHENMFWYRQDPGLGLRLIYFSYDVKMKEKGDIPEGYSVSREKKERFSLILESASTNQTSMYLCASFGDRLDEQFFGPGTRLTVL.

The rearrangement uses TRBV6-5 and TRBJ2-1; 10 bases match TRBD2. Germline assignment: CDR1 MNHEY and CDR2 SVGAGI. The CDR3 covers 16 residues. J gave up 5 bases and V 0 bases, and 4 bases lay outside the gene matches. CDR3 region: CASSYSNLAGDNEQFF. CDR3 nucleotide sequence: TGTGCCAGCAGTTACTCGAACCTAGCGGGGGACAATGAGCAGTTCTTC.

This clone occurred a few times. V usage is TRBV5-1 and J usage is TRBJ2-2; D ambiguous. Trimming stripped 0 bases from V and 2 bases from J, with 8 bases between. CDR1 SGHRS and CDR2 YFSETQ come from the germline V gene. The CDR3 is 15 amino acids. Here the CDR3 reads CASSLVGFNTGELFF. CDR3 nucleotides: TGCGCCAGCAGCTTGGTCGGATTTAACACCGGGGAGCTGTTTTTT.

This chain connects TRBV7-9 to TRBJ1-1, with 10 bases that match TRBD1. Germline CDR1 reads SEHNR; CDR2 reads FQNEAQ (reference sequence). The V segment lost 5 bases and the J segment 5 bases; nucleotides outside the gene matches: 5. CDR3 length equals 14 residues. CDR3 DNA sequence: TGTGCCAGCAGCGAGACAGGGGGCTATACTGAAGCTTTCTTT. This translates into CASSETGGYTEAFF.

This chain uses TRBV5-8 with TRBJ2-3; D may correspond to TRBD1 or TRBD2 (6 bases each). V was cut by 0 bases and J by 4 bases, with 15 bases left in between. CDR1 is SGHTS, CDR2 YDEGEE, per germline. The CDR3 is 16 residues long. The CDR3 spells CASSLAGGTPADTQYF. The CDR3 DNA reads as TGTGCCAGCAGCTTGGCCGGGGGCACACCGGCAGATACGCAGTATTTT.

This rearrangement joins TRBV5-4 to TRBJ1-5; 11 nucleotides match TRBD1. Losses at the gene ends were 4 bases for V and 10 bases for J; bases not matched to a gene: 4. Germline values: CDR1 SGHNT, CDR2 YYREEE (reference sequence). CDR3 length: 13 residues. CDR3 protein: CASSRDRGGPQHF. As DNA, the CDR3 is TGTGCCAGCAGCCGGGACAGGGGGGGACCCCAGCATTTT.

The chain employs TRBV28 and TRBJ2-2; the D gene is possibly TRBD2 (6 bases). CDR3 length equals 15 residues. CDR1 is MDHEN and CDR2 is SYDVKM in the germline V gene. V lost 7 bases to trimming and J lost 4 bases, with 16 bases between them. CDR3 nucleotide sequence: TGTGCCAGCACGCCACTAGCCCTCTTCACCGGGGAGCTGTTTTTT. This encodes CASTPLALFTGELFF.

The V call is TRBV19, the J call TRBJ1-4, with a possible D match to TRBD1 (5 bases). This CDR3 comprises 15 residues. Per germline, CDR1 LNHDA and CDR2 SQIVND (reference sequence). Trimming shortened V by 4 bases and J by 5 bases, and 14 bases separated the two germline ends. The CDR3 sequence is CASSRTRDRNEKLFF. The CDR3 coding sequence is TGTGCCAGTAGTAGAACCCGGGACCGCAATGAAAAACTGTTTTTT.

This chain links TRBV10-2 with TRBJ1-3; no firm D call. The V gene lost 0 bases and the J gene lost 4 bases, with 10 bases spanning the gap. The length of the CDR3 is 15 residues. Germline lookup yields CDR1 WSHSY and CDR2 SAAADI. Here the CDR3 reads CASSESGGSGNTIYF. CDR3 nucleotide sequence: TGCGCCAGCAGTGAGTCGGGAGGATCAGGAAACACCATATATTTT.

This clone was recorded a few times. The gene calls are TRBV5-1 and TRBJ2-7, with D possibly TRBD1 on 5 matching bases. Germline V gives CDR1 SGHRS, CDR2 YFSETQ. The CDR3 extends over 15 amino acids. Trimming removed 0 bases at V and 2 bases at J, with 12 bases between. The CDR3 DNA reads TGCGCCAGCAGCTTGGGGGGCGCCAGAGCCTACGAGCAGTACTTC. Translating gives CASSLGGARAYEQYF.

CDR3 protein: CASTTGTWDEKLFF. In DNA form, the CDR3 reads TGTGCCAGCACGACGGGGACATGGGATGAAAAACTGTTTTTT. The chain employs TRBV25-1 and TRBJ1-4, with TRBD1 as a possible D gene (6 bases). The V end was cut by 7 bases, the J end by 6 bases, with 15 bases between. Germline CDR1 reads MGHDK; CDR2 reads SYGVNS. There are 14 residues in the CDR3.

V and J are TRBV7-8 and TRBJ2-7, with TRBD2 matching 8 bases. Trimming took 6 bases from V and 0 from J; bases not matched to a gene: 10. The CDR3 sequence is 16 residues long. Germline V gives CDR1 SGHVS, CDR2 FQNEAQ. Written as DNA, the CDR3 is TGTGCCAGCAGTCGTGGGGCTAGCGGGTTCTCCTACGAGCAGTACTTC. Its protein product is CASSRGASGFSYEQYF. Using reference TRBV7-8 and TRBJ2-7 for the parts outside the CDR3, the full variable domain is GAGVSQSPRYKVAKRGQDVALRCDPISGHVSLFWYQQALGQGPEFLTYFQNEAQLDKSGLPSDRFFAERPEGSVSTLKIQRTQQEDSAVYLCASSRGASGFSYEQYFGPGTRLTVT.

The genes are TRBV7-3 and TRBJ2-1; 9 bases align to TRBD2. The V segment lost 1 base and the J segment 5 bases; nucleotides outside the gene matches: 3. This CDR3 spans 15 amino acids. Germline V lookup: CDR1 SGHTA, CDR2 FQGTGA. As DNA, the CDR3 is TGTGCCAGCAGCTTAAGCGGGGGGGTGGACAATGAGCAGTTCTTC. This encodes CASSLSGGVDNEQFF.

This clone was found once. The chain uses TRBV11-2 and TRBJ2-1; no definite D call. Trimming removed 4 bases from V and 6 bases from J, with 4 bases in between. From germline, CDR1 is SGHAT and CDR2 FQNNGV. The CDR3 contains 11 residues. The CDR3 DNA sequence: TGTGCCAGCAGCTCGTCCAATGAGCAGTTCTTC. Its translation: CASSSSNEQFF.

This sequence joins TRBV30 and TRBJ2-3; TRBD2 aligns across 15 bases. The J segment lost 6 bases and the V segment lost 4 bases, leaving 5 bases of the junction unmatched. Germline V CDR1 and CDR2: GTSNPN, SVGIG (reference sequence). The CDR3 extends over 15 amino acids. The CDR3 here is CAWTPGTSGGDTQYF. CDR3 in DNA: TGTGCCTGGACCCCCGGGACTAGCGGGGGGGATACGCAGTATTTT. Drawing the rest from reference TRBV30 and TRBJ2-3, the complete variable domain is SQTIHQWPATLVQPVGSPLSLECTVEGTSNPNLYWYRQAAGRGLQLLFYSVGIGQISSEVPQNLSASRPQDRQFILSSKKLLLSDSGFYLCAWTPGTSGGDTQYFGPGTRLTVL.

The chain joins TRBV19 to TRBJ1-6; maybe TRBD1 (6 bases). Germline V lookup: CDR1 LNHDA, CDR2 SQIVND (reference sequence). V shed 7 bases and J shed 8 bases, with 18 bases lying between them. The CDR3 has 15 amino acids. DNA of the CDR3: TGTGCCAGTAAACCCAACAGGGCGGGGGATTCACCCCTCCACTTT. Protein sequence: CASKPNRAGDSPLHF.

The chain carries TRBV18 and TRBJ2-5, with D hard to call. Germline CDR1 and CDR2: KGHSH and LQKENI. V shed 4 bases and J shed 1 base, with 4 bases lying between them. This CDR3 spans 12 amino acids. The DNA of the CDR3 is TGTGCCAGCTCACAACGCCAAGAGACCCAGTACTTC. It specifies CASSQRQETQYF.